The T cell receptor (beta chain) under discussion was sequenced for a study of technical replicates of blood from a few donors. In germline, CDR1 is SGHTA, CDR2 FQGNSA. This CDR3 is built from 16 residues. V shed 5 bases and J shed 2 bases, with 18 bases lying between them. Clones were sequenced by immunoSEQ multiplex PCR, and TCRdb holds only the in-frame ones, with some missing. The sample records 62,000 or so clones, around 87% being singletons. This clone was observed a single time. The sample consisted of PBMCs. The V and J genes are TRBV7-2 and TRBJ1-2, with D possibly TRBD1 on 5 matching bases. This receptor was obtained from a human donor in good health. Some clones in this sample may be carry-over from other donors' samples. CDR3 protein: CASSPWGGQGNYGYTF. The CDR3 region has the DNA TGTGCCAGCAGCCCCTGGGGGGGTCAGGGCAACTATGGCTACACCTTC.